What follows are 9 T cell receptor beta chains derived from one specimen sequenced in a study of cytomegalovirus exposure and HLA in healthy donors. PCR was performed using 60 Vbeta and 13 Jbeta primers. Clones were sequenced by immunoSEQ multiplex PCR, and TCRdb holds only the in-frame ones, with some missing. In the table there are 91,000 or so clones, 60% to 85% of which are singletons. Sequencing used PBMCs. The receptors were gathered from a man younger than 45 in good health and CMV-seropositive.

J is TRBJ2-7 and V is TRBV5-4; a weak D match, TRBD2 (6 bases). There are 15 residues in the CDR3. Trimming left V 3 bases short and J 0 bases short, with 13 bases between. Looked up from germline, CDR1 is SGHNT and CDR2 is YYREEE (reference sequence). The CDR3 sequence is CASSWGGAGSYEQYF. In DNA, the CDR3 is TGTGCCAGCAGCTGGGGCGGGGCAGGCTCCTACGAGCAGTACTTC.

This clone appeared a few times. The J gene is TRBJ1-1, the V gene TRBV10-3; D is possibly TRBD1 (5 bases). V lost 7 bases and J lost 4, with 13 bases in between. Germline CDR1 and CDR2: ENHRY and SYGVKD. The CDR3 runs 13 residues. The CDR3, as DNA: TGTGCCATCAACGTCCAGGGCGGCACTGAAGCTTTCTTT. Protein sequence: CAINVQGGTEAFF.

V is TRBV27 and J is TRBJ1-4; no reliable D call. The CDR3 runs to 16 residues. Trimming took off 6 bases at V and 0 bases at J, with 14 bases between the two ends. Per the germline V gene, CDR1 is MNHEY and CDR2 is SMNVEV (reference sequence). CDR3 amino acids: CASRPSQLATNEKLFF. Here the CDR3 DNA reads TGTGCCAGCAGGCCATCGCAACTTGCAACTAATGAAAAACTGTTTTTT. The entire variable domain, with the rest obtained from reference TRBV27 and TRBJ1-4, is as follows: EAQVTQNPRYLITVTGKKLTVTCSQNMNHEYMSWYRQDPGLGLRQIYYSMNVEVTDKGDVPEGYKVSRKEKRNFPLILESPSPNQTSLYFCASRPSQLATNEKLFFGSGTQLSVL.

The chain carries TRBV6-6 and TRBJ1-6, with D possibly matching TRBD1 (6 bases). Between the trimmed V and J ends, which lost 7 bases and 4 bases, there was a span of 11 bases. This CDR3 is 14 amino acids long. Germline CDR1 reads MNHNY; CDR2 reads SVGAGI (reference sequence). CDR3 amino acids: CASTIGTYNSPLHF. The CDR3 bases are TGTGCCAGCACCATCGGGACATATAATTCACCCCTCCACTTT.

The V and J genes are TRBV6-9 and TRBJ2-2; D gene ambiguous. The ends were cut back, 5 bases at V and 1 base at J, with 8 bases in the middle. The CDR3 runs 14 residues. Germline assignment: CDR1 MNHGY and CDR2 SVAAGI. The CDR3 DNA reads TGTGCCAGCAGTCCCAGCGTGAACACCGGGGAGCTGTTTTTT. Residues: CASSPSVNTGELFF.

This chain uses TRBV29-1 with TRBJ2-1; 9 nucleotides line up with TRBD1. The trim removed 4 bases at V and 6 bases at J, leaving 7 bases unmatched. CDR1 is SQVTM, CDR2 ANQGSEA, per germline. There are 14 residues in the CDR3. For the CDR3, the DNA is TGCAGCGTTGTTGACAGGGGGAATTTCAATGAGCAGTTCTTC. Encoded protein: CSVVDRGNFNEQFF.

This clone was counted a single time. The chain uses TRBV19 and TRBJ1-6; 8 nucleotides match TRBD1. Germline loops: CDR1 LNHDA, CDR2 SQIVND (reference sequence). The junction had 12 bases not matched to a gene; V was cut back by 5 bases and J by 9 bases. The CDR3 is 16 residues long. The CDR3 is CASSLTPGGRFSPLHF. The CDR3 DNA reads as TGTGCCAGTAGTCTCACCCCAGGGGGCCGCTTTTCACCCCTCCACTTT.

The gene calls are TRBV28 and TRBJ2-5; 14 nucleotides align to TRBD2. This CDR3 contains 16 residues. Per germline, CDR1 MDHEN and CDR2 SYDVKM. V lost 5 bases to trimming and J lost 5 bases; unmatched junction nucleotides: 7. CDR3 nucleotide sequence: TGTGCCAGCAGTCCGGGACTAGCGGGAGTCATTGAGACCCAGTACTTC. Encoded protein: CASSPGLAGVIETQYF.

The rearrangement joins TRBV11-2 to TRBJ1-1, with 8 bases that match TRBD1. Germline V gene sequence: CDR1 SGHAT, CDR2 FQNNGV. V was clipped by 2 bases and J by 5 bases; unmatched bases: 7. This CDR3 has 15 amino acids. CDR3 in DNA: TGTGCCAGCAGCTTACTCGGACAGGGAAGGACTGAAGCTTTCTTT. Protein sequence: CASSLLGQGRTEAFF.